Sequencing of this TCR beta chain was carried out in a study of cytomegalovirus exposure and HLA in healthy donors. General observations from the study: Presence/absence analysis assumed near-uniform sequencing depth across donors. Within the data, a cluster of highly shared sequence variants was likely a sequencing artifact. Common viral pathogens (according to a later analysis) appeared linked to several of the most significant clusters.

With regard to this clone: What it binds is not known.

This CDR3 has 13 residues. Trimming took 4 bases from V and 9 from J, leaving 15 bases between them. CDR1 and CDR2 from the germline V gene are SGHRS and YFSETQ. PCR amplification relied on 60 Vbeta primers (plus 13 Jbeta primers). Original processing methods: Later reanalysis found about 78 million unique TCR beta chains, approximately 11 million of them shared. Using immunoSEQ multiplex PCR, the repertoire was profiled, and TCRdb retains in-frame clones only, with some absent. The V and J calls and clone size come from that table; D and trimming were worked out from the DNA. The sample has 150,000 to 180,000 clones, less than 80% seen once; the top ten hold about 2.1%.

Sequenced material: PBMCs. The chain uses TRBV5-1 and TRBJ2-3; D might be TRBD2 (7 bases). The origin of this receptor is a man in his thirties or forties in good health and CMV-seronegative. The CDR3 region has the DNA TGCGCCAGCAGCGGGGGGGCCGAAGCGACGCAGTATTTT. Translation gives CASSGGAEATQYF.